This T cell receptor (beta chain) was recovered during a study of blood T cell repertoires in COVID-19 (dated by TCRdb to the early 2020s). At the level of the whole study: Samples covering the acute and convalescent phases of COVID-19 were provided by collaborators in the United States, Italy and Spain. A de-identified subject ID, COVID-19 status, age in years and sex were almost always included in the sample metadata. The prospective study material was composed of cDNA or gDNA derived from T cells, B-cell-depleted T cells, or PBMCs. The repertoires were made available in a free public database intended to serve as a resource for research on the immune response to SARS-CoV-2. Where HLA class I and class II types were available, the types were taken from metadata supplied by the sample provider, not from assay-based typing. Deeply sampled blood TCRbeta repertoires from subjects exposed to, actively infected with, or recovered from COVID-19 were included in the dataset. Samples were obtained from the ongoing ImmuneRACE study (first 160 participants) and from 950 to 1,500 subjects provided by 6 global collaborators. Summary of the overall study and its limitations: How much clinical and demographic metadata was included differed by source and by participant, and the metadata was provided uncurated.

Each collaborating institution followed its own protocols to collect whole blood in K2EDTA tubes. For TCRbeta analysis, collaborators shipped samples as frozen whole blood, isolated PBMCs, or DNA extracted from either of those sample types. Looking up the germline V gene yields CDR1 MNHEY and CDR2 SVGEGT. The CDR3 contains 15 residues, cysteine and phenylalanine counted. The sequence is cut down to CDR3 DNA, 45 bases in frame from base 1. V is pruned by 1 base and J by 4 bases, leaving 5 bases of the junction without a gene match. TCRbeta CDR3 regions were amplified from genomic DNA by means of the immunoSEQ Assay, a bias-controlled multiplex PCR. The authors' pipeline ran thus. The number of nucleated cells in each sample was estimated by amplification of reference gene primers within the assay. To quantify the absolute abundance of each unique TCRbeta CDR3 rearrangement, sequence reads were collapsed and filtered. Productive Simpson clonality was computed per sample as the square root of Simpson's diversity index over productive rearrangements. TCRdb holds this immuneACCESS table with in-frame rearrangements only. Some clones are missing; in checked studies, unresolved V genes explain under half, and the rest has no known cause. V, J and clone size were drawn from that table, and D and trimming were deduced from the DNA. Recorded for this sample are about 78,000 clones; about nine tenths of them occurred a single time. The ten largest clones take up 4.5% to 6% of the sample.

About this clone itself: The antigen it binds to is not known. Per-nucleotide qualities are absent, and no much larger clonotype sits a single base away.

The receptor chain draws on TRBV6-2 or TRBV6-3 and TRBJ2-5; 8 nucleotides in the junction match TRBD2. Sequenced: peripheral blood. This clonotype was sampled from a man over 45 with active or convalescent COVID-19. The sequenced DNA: TGTGCCAGCAGTTACTTTGGCGGGGGGACAGAGACCCAGTACTTC. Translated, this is CASSYFGGGTETQYF.